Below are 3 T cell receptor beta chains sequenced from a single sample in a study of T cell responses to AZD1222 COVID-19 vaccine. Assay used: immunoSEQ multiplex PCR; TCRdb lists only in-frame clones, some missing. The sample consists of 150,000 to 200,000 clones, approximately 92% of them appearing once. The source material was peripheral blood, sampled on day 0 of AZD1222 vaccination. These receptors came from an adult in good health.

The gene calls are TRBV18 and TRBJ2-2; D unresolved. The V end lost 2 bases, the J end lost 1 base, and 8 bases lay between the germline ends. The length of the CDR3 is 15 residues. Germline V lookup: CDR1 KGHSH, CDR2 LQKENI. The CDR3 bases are TGTGCCAGCTCACCAAGGGCAGGGAACACCGGGGAGCTGTTTTTT. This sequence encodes CASSPRAGNTGELFF.

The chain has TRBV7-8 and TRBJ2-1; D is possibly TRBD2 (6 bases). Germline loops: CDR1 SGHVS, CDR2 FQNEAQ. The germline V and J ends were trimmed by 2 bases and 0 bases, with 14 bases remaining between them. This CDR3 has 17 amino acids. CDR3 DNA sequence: TGTGCCAGCAGCTTACTGGTGACGGGGGTCTCCTACAATGAGCAGTTCTTC. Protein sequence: CASSLLVTGVSYNEQFF. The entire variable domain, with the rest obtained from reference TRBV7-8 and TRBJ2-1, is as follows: GAGVSQSPRYKVAKRGQDVALRCDPISGHVSLFWYQQALGQGPEFLTYFQNEAQLDKSGLPSDRFFAERPEGSVSTLKIQRTQQEDSAVYLCASSLLVTGVSYNEQFFGPGTRLTVL.

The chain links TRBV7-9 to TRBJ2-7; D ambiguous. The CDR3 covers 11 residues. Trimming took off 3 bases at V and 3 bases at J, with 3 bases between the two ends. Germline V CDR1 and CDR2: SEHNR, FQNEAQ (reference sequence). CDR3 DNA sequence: TGTGCCAGCAGCTTGAACTACGAGCAGTACTTC. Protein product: CASSLNYEQYF.